These 32 T cell receptor beta chains came from one sample sequenced in a study of blood T cell repertoires in COVID-19. Here immunoSEQ multiplex PCR was the method, and the copy in TCRdb shows in-frame clones only, minus some. The sample holds 100,000 to 150,000 clones, roughly 88% seen once. Sequencing was carried out using peripheral blood. Receptors were obtained from a woman of 80 years or more with acute or convalescent COVID-19.

This clone was detected a few times. This sequence joins TRBV7-9 and TRBJ1-3; D is undetermined. This CDR3 spans 13 amino acids. Trimming stripped 1 base from V and 4 bases from J, with 5 bases between. The germline V gene has CDR1 SEHNR and CDR2 FQNEAQ (reference sequence). The CDR3 loop reads CASSLGAGNTIYF. Written as DNA, the CDR3 is TGTGCCAGCAGCTTAGGGGCAGGAAACACCATATATTTT.

The chain uses TRBV19 and TRBJ2-2; the D is unclear. Trimming cost V 4 bases and J 5 bases, with 8 bases left between them. The germline CDR1 and CDR2 sequences are LNHDA and SQIVND (reference sequence). This CDR3 comprises 13 residues. The CDR3 is CASSKRGTGELFF. The CDR3 DNA sequence: TGTGCCAGTAGTAAAAGAGGAACCGGGGAGCTGTTTTTT.

This clone was recorded a few times. J is TRBJ2-5 and V is TRBV2, with D possibly matching TRBD2 (7 bases). The CDR3 is made up of 13 amino acids. Trimming left V 8 bases short and J 2 bases short, with 12 bases between. Germline lookup yields CDR1 SNHLY and CDR2 FYNNEI. The CDR3 protein is CASGRGAQETQYF. CDR3 sequence (DNA): TGTGCCAGCGGACGGGGGGCACAAGAGACCCAGTACTTC.

This chain connects TRBV4-3 to TRBJ2-7, with a possible D match to TRBD2 (5 bases). V lost 0 bases, J lost 3 bases, and 12 bases lay in between. The CDR3 totals 15 residues. Germline V CDR1 and CDR2: LGHNA, YSLEER. CDR3 DNA sequence: TGCGCCAGCAGCCAAGAGTGGACGGGGATCTACGAGCAGTACTTC. Protein: CASSQEWTGIYEQYF.

V usage is TRBV6-5 and J usage is TRBJ2-7; TRBD1 is a possible D gene (6 bases). V was shortened by 2 bases and J by 2 bases, with 7 bases between the two germline ends. Germline V gene lookup returns CDR1 MNHEY and CDR2 SVGAGI. CDR3 length: 13 amino acids. In DNA, the CDR3 is TGTGCCAGCAGTTACCGGGACACCTACGAGCAGTACTTC. Protein: CASSYRDTYEQYF.

This clone is a singleton in its sample. This chain links TRBV28 with TRBJ1-2; no reliable D call. Germline V CDR1 and CDR2: MDHEN, SYDVKM. This CDR3 has 11 amino acids. Trimming removed 5 bases at V and 4 bases at J, with 5 bases between. The CDR3 DNA reads as TGTGCCAGCAGTCTCCCCTATGGCTACACCTTC. Protein product: CASSLPYGYTF.

The table lists this clone with a count of one. V usage is TRBV5-4 and J usage is TRBJ1-2; TRBD1 aligns across 7 bases. Trimming took 5 bases from V and 4 from J; bases not matched to a gene: 5. Germline CDR1 SGHNT, CDR2 YYREEE (reference sequence). There are 13 residues in the CDR3. CDR3 residues: CASRTGTVYGYTF. In nucleotides, the CDR3 is TGTGCCAGCAGAACTGGGACAGTCTATGGCTACACCTTC.

The chain carries TRBV9 and TRBJ1-2; D remains unclear. Germline V gives CDR1 SGDLS, CDR2 YYNGEE. With 0 bases removed from V and 3 bases from J, the gap between germline ends came to 15 bases. The CDR3 covers 16 residues. The chain's CDR3 is CASSVGYTGTHYGYTF. The CDR3 DNA reads as TGTGCCAGCAGCGTAGGTTATACGGGTACCCACTATGGCTACACCTTC.

This chain connects TRBV5-4 to TRBJ2-3; D perhaps matches TRBD2 (5 bases). Deletions cut 0 bases from V and 8 bases from J, with 7 bases between. CDR1 and CDR2 (germline): SGHNT, YYREEE (reference sequence). The CDR3 sequence is 12 residues long. Here the CDR3 reads CASSLGGPTQYF. The CDR3 DNA reads as TGTGCCAGCAGCTTGGGAGGGCCTACGCAGTATTTT.

The chain links TRBV7-9 to TRBJ2-3, with no clear D. The CDR3 is 16 amino acids. Germline V CDR1 and CDR2: SEHNR, FQNEAQ (reference sequence). V was pared by 4 bases and J by 4 bases, with 18 bases between. The CDR3 region is CASSSRVGAGADTQYF. DNA for the CDR3: TGTGCCAGCAGCTCCCGGGTCGGAGCTGGTGCAGATACGCAGTATTTT.

The chain uses TRBV4-2 and TRBJ2-3, with 8 bases fitting TRBD2. Germline V gene data show CDR1 as LGHNA and CDR2 as YNFKEQ. The CDR3 consists of 14 residues. J gave up 6 bases and V 1 base, and 3 bases lay outside the gene matches. CDR3 sequence: CASSQGRLADTQYF. The CDR3 nucleotides read TGTGCCAGCAGCCAAGGCCGACTAGCGGATACGCAGTATTTT.

The rearrangement uses TRBV19 and TRBJ1-2, with TRBD1 matching 10 bases. CDR3 size: 14 residues. V shed 5 bases and J 8 bases; nucleotides not matched to a gene: 8. Germline V gene data show CDR1 as LNHDA and CDR2 as SQIVND (reference sequence). The CDR3, as DNA: TGTGCCAGTAGTTCGTGGACAGGGGGGAACGGCTACACCTTC. Protein product: CASSSWTGGNGYTF. Based on the CDR3 plus reference TRBV19 and TRBJ1-2, the full variable domain is DGGITQSPKYLFRKEGQNVTLSCEQNLNHDAMYWYRQDPGQGLRLIYYSQIVNDFQKGDIAEGYSVSREKKESFPLTVTSAQKNPTAFYLCASSSWTGGNGYTFGSGTRLTVV.

The chain couples TRBV3-1 (or the pseudogene TRBV3-2) to TRBJ1-2; the match to TRBD1 covers 12 bases. The CDR3 spans 15 residues. CDR1 LGHDT and CDR2 YNNKEL come from the germline V gene (reference sequence). The V and J ends lost 5 bases and 4 bases, in that order; junction bases with no gene match: 5. CDR3 sequence: CASSVRDRGPYGYTF. CDR3 bases: TGTGCCAGCAGCGTCCGGGACAGGGGGCCCTATGGCTACACCTTC.

The chain employs TRBV5-1 and TRBJ2-5, with D uncertain. V was shortened by 4 bases and J by 2 bases, with 15 bases between the two germline ends. The CDR3 is 15 amino acids. Germline lookup yields CDR1 SGHRS and CDR2 YFSETQ. CDR3 coding DNA: TGCGCCAGCAGCAATAGTACCCTCCCACAAGAGACCCAGTACTTC. Translated, it gives CASSNSTLPQETQYF. The whole variable domain, remainder taken from reference TRBV5-1 and TRBJ2-5, is KAGVTQTPRYLIKTRGQQVTLSCSPISGHRSVSWYQQTPGQGLQFLFEYFSETQRNKGNFPGRFSGRQFSNSRSEMNVSTLELGDSALYLCASSNSTLPQETQYFGPGTRLLVL.

This chain's CDR3 is CASSRSRPSSYNEQFF. The DNA of the CDR3 is TGTGCCAGCTCACGTTCGCGGCCGAGCTCCTACAATGAGCAGTTCTTC. V gene TRBV18 combines with J gene TRBJ2-1; D not resolved. The CDR3 is made up of 16 amino acids. With 4 bases removed from V and 0 bases from J, the gap between germline ends came to 13 bases. Germline V gene data show CDR1 as KGHSH and CDR2 as LQKENI.

This clone was detected only a few times. This chain connects TRBV19 to TRBJ2-2, with 12 bases lining up with TRBD1. The CDR3 covers 16 residues. The V gene's germline CDR1 is LNHDA and CDR2 SQIVND (reference sequence). The V and J ends lost 4 bases and 5 bases, in that order; junction bases with no gene match: 5. In DNA form, the CDR3 reads TGTGCCAGTAGTAGGGGACAGGGGGCCGGTACCGGGGAGCTGTTTTTT. Amino acid sequence: CASSRGQGAGTGELFF. Together with reference TRBV19 and TRBJ2-2, the CDR3 gives the full variable domain: DGGITQSPKYLFRKEGQNVTLSCEQNLNHDAMYWYRQDPGQGLRLIYYSQIVNDFQKGDIAEGYSVSREKKESFPLTVTSAQKNPTAFYLCASSRGQGAGTGELFFGEGSRLTVL.

This clone was picked up one time. The rearrangement uses TRBV5-4 and TRBJ2-7; 9 bases map to TRBD1. The ends lost 8 bases at V and 4 bases at J; junction bases unmatched: 10. Germline-derived CDR1 and CDR2 are SGHNT and YYREEE (reference sequence). This CDR3 comprises 14 residues. Here the CDR3 DNA reads TGTGCCAGTAAATCGGGACAGGGTTTGTACGAGCAGTACTTC. Protein: CASKSGQGLYEQYF.

For the CDR3, the DNA is TGCGCCAGCAGCGAACAGGATGCAACTAATGAAAAACTGTTTTTT. Translated: CASSEQDATNEKLFF. J is TRBJ1-4 and V is TRBV5-1; D may be TRBD1 (5 bases). Germline assignment: CDR1 SGHRS and CDR2 YFSETQ. Trimming removed 4 bases from V and 0 bases from J, with 10 bases in between. CDR3 length: 15 amino acids.

V gene TRBV7-9 combines with J gene TRBJ2-2; D is perhaps TRBD1 (6 bases). V was clipped by 5 bases and J by 1 base, with 8 bases between them. Germline CDR1 is SEHNR and CDR2 is FQNEAQ (reference sequence). This CDR3 comprises 14 residues. The CDR3 is CASSPGQNTGELFF. In DNA form, the CDR3 reads TGTGCCAGCAGCCCGGGACAGAACACCGGGGAGCTGTTTTTT.

In regard to this clone: This specimen includes other DNA sequences encoding the same CDR3. V gene TRBV2 combines with J gene TRBJ1-2; D ambiguous. CDR3 length equals 14 residues. V gave up 1 base and J gave up 4 bases, with 10 bases separating them. Germline CDR1 reads SNHLY; CDR2 reads FYNNEI. The CDR3 protein is CASSEEAGRYGYTF. CDR3 DNA: TGTGCCAGCAGTGAAGAGGCAGGCCGCTATGGCTACACCTTC.

J is TRBJ1-2 and V is TRBV6-5; 9 nucleotides line up with TRBD1. Germline trimming cut 7 bases from V and 4 bases from J; bases unmatched to any gene: 7. The germline V gene encodes CDR1 MNHEY and CDR2 SVGAGI. This CDR3 spans 14 amino acids. Here the CDR3 reads CASKPGQGVYGYTF. CDR3 nucleotide sequence: TGTGCCAGCAAACCGGGACAGGGAGTCTATGGCTACACCTTC.

This clone occurred a few times. The chain recombines TRBV29-1 with TRBJ1-2; D unresolved. V lost 5 bases to trimming and J lost 8 bases, with 18 bases between them. The germline V gene encodes CDR1 SQVTM and CDR2 ANQGSEA. The CDR3 runs 13 residues. The CDR3 nucleotides are TGCAGCGTTAAAGGGAGGAGGACCCGAGGCTACACCTTC. Its protein product is CSVKGRRTRGYTF.

The J gene is TRBJ1-6, the V gene TRBV28; TRBD1 matches at 8 bases. V trimming: 5 bases; J trimming: 6 bases; junction bases outside the gene matches: 6. The CDR3 consists of 15 residues. CDR1 is MDHEN, CDR2 SYDVKM, per germline. The CDR3: CASSPRQGINSPLHF. The CDR3 nucleotides are TGTGCCAGCAGTCCAAGACAGGGGATTAATTCACCCCTCCACTTT.

The chain uses TRBV13 and TRBJ2-4; unclear D gene. The germline CDR1 and CDR2 sequences are PRHDT and FYEKMQ (reference sequence). The CDR3 loop spans 12 amino acids. The V end was cut by 5 bases, the J end by 2 bases, with 4 bases between. The CDR3 protein is CASSPSKNIQYF. CDR3 sequence (DNA): TGTGCCAGCAGCCCCTCCAAAAACATTCAGTACTTC.

The CDR3 DNA is TGTGCCAGCAGTTTCCCCGGGGGGGGTGGTGAAAAACTGTTTTTT. Protein: CASSFPGGGGEKLFF. J is TRBJ1-4 and V is TRBV28, with D perhaps matching TRBD1 (5 bases). This CDR3 is built from 15 residues. Trimming stripped 3 bases from V and 7 bases from J, with 15 bases between. Germline V gives CDR1 MDHEN, CDR2 SYDVKM.

This rearrangement joins TRBV27 to TRBJ2-3; maybe TRBD1 (6 bases). CDR1 MNHEY and CDR2 SMNVEV come from the germline V gene (reference sequence). V lost 9 bases and J 4 bases, leaving 17 bases between the germline ends. This CDR3 contains 14 residues. In nucleotides, the CDR3 is TGTGCCAGTCATGGCCAGGGGAAAGCAGATACGCAGTATTTT. This translates into CASHGQGKADTQYF.

The chain recombines TRBV5-4 with TRBJ2-5; a possible D gene is TRBD1 (7 bases). The CDR3 contains 17 residues. From germline, CDR1 is SGHNT and CDR2 YYREEE (reference sequence). V was cut by 0 bases and J by 9 bases, with 24 bases left in between. This CDR3 is CASSLGAGTAGRSAQYF. CDR3 nucleotides: TGTGCCAGCAGCTTGGGGGCTGGGACAGCAGGGAGGTCGGCCCAGTACTTC.

This clone was found once. The chain combines TRBV27 with TRBJ1-5; D not certain. V dropped 3 bases and J dropped 5 bases, with 8 bases sitting between them. This CDR3 is built from 13 residues. Germline CDR1 is MNHEY and CDR2 is SMNVEV (reference sequence). The CDR3 DNA reads as TGTGCCAGCAGTTTCGGCGGTGATCAGCCCCAGCATTTT. This sequence encodes CASSFGGDQPQHF.

This chain joins TRBV3-1 (or the pseudogene TRBV3-2) and TRBJ2-1; TRBD2 agrees at 9 bases. The germline gives CDR1 LGHDT, CDR2 YNNKEL (reference sequence). J was trimmed by 0 bases and V by 0 bases; bases with no gene match: 3. The CDR3 sequence is 17 residues long. Here the CDR3 reads CASSQDFSGSSYNEQFF. Written as DNA, the CDR3 is TGTGCCAGCAGCCAAGACTTTAGCGGGAGCTCCTACAATGAGCAGTTCTTC.

The chain carries TRBV5-6 and TRBJ2-3; TRBD2 matches at 13 bases. V dropped 4 bases and J dropped 8; count of bases not matched to a gene: 4. This CDR3 region has 14 residues. Germline V gene sequence: CDR1 SGHDT, CDR2 YYEEEE. The CDR3: CASSGTSGAFTQYF. CDR3 nucleotides: TGTGCCAGCAGCGGGACTAGCGGGGCTTTTACGCAGTATTTT.

In nucleotides, the CDR3 is TGTGCCAGCAGCTCACAAAGCGGGTACAATGAGCAGTTCTTC. It specifies CASSSQSGYNEQFF. This chain uses TRBV5-4 with TRBJ2-1, with D possibly TRBD2 on 6 matching bases. The V gene's germline CDR1 is SGHNT and CDR2 YYREEE (reference sequence). The germline V and J ends were trimmed by 3 bases and 4 bases, with 11 bases remaining between them. This CDR3 comprises 14 residues.

Points on this clone: A read error may account for a junction end that differs from germline. The chain employs TRBV7-3 and TRBJ2-2; tentative D call: TRBD2 (5 bases). Germline CDR1 reads SGHTA; CDR2 reads FQGTGA. The CDR3 runs to 12 residues. The CDR3 region has the DNA TGTGCCAGCAGCTTCGGATCCGGGGAGCTGTTCTTT. Amino acids: CASSFGSGELFF. The whole variable domain, filled in from reference TRBV7-3 and TRBJ2-2, reads GAGVSQTPSNKVTEKGKYVELRCDPISGHTALYWYRQSLGQGPEFLIYFQGTGAADDSGLPNDRFFAVRPEGSVSTLKIQRTERGDSAVYLCASSFGSGELFFGEGSRLTVL.